The clone carrying this TCR beta chain was recorded at least ten times. Its cognate antigen is unknown. The germline V gene has CDR1 LGHDT and CDR2 YNNKEL (reference sequence). The CDR3 length is 12 residues. V lost 1 base, J lost 2 bases, and 2 bases lay in between. TCRdb re-called the PCR reads via MiXCR. The sample consists of approximately 21,000 clones, around 16% of them appearing once. This record belongs to a study of metastatic and nonmetastatic thyroid tumors. Study outcomes and limitations: Significantly greater TCR beta diversity was reportedly found in malignant thyroid tumors than in benign nodules (in blood and tumor).

Ahead of thyroid surgery, no patient had received treatment of any kind. Sequenced sample: blood. J is TRBJ2-5 and V is TRBV3-1; D unclear. This sequence was found in a male donor with papillary thyroid cancer or a benign thyroid nodule (not recorded which). Some clones in this sample may be carry-over from other donors' samples. The CDR3 loop reads CASSQGQETQYF. DNA of the CDR3: TGTGCCAGCAGCCAAGGTCAAGAGACCCAGTACTTC.